This T cell receptor (beta chain) was recovered during a study of T cell responses to AZD1222 COVID-19 vaccine. Regarding this clone: Its antigen is as yet unknown.

Data came from immunoSEQ multiplex PCR; TCRdb stores just in-frame clones and leaves some out. The table includes 80,000 to 90,000 clones, 70% to 90% detected once. The CDR3 totals 14 residues. With 5 bases clipped from V and 2 bases from J, the junction kept 4 bases outside the gene matches. CDR1 and CDR2 from the germline V gene are SGHKS and YYEKEE (reference sequence). The study, taken as a whole, reports: CD4 TCRs covered the whole spike, strongest at regions 160-218 and 743-854. Spike-specific TCR breadth and depth both grew after two AZD1222 doses. Among those given AZD1222, only five to seven were seropositive at baseline.

The sequencing used peripheral blood, collected on day 0 of MenACWY control vaccination. The chain recombines TRBV5-5 with TRBJ1-5; 7 bases map to TRBD1. This TCR derives from an adult in good health. The DNA of the CDR3 is TGTGCCAGCAGTTTTGACAGGGGCAATCAGCCCCAGCATTTT. Amino acids: CASSFDRGNQPQHF.